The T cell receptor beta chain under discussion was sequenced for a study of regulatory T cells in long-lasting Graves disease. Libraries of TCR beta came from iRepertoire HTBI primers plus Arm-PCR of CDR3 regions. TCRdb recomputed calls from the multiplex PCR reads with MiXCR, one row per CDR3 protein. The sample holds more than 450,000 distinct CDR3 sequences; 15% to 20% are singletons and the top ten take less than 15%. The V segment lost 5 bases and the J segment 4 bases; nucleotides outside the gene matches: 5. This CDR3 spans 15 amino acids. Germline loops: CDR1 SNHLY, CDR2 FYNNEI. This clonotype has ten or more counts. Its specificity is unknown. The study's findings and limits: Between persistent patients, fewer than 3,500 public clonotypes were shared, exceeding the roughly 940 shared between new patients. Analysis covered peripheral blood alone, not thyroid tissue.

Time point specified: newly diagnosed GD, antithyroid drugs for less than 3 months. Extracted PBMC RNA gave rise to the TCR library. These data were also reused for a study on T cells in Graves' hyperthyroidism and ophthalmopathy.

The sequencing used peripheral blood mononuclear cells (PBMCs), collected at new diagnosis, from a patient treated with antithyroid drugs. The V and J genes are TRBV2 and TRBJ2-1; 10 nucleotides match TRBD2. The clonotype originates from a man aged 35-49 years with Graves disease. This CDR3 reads CASSFLAGDYNEQFF. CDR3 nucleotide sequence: TGTGCCAGCAGTTTCCTAGCGGGGGATTACAATGAGCAGTTCTTC. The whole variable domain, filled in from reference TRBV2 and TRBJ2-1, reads EPEVTQTPSHQVTQMGQEVILRCVPISNHLYFYWYRQILGQKVEFLVSFYNNEISEKSEIFDDQFSVERPDGSNFTLKIRSTKLEDSAMYFCASSFLAGDYNEQFFGPGTRLTVL.